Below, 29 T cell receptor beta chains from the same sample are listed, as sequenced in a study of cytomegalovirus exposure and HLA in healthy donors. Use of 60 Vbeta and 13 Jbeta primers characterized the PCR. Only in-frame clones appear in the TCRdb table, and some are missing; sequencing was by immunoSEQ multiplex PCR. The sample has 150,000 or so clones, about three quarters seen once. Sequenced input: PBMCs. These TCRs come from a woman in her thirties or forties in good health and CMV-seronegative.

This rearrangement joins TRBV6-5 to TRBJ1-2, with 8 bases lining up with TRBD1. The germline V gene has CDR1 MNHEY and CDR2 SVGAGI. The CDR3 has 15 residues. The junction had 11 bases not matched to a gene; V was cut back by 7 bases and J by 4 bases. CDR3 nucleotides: TGTGCCAGCACGACAGGGGATGTGGTAGGCTATGGCTACACCTTC. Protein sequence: CASTTGDVVGYGYTF.

CDR3 nucleotides: TGTGCCAGCAGTCAGGGCTGGGACAGGGGGTTCTTGGGGACCCAGTACTTC. It encodes CASSQGWDRGFLGTQYF. The V gene is TRBV9, the J gene TRBJ2-5; 11 bases agree with TRBD1. V was pared by 5 bases and J by 7 bases, with 16 bases of the junction left unmatched. The V gene's germline CDR1 is SGDLS and CDR2 YYNGEE. CDR3 size: 17 residues.

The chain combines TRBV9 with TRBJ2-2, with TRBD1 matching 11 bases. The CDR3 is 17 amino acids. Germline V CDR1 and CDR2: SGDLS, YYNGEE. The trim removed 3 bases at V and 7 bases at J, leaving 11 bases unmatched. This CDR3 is CASSEEGGQGADGELFF. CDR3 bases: TGTGCCAGCAGCGAAGAAGGTGGACAGGGGGCCGACGGGGAGCTGTTTTTT.

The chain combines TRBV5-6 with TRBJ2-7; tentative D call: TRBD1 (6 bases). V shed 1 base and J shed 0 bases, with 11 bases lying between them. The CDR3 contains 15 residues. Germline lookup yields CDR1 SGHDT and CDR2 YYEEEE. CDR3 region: CASSLLGGISYEQYF. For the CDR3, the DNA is TGTGCCAGCAGCTTGTTAGGGGGAATCTCCTACGAGCAGTACTTC.

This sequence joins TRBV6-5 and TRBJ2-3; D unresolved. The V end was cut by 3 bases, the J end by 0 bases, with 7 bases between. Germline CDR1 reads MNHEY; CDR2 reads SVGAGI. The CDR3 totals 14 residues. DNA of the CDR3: TGTGCCAGCAGTTATTCTCTCAGCACAGATACGCAGTATTTT. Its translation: CASSYSLSTDTQYF.

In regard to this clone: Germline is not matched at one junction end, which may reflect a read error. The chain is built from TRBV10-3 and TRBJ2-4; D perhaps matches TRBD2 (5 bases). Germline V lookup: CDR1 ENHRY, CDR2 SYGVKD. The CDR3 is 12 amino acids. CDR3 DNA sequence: TGTGCCATCAGTGAGTTTGGTTGGGAGCTCGACTTC. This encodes CAISEFGWELDF.

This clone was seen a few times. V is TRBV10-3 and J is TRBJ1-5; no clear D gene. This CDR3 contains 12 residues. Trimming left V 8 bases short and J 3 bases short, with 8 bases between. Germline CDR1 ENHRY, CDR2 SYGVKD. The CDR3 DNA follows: TGTGCCATCGGGCAGTACAATCAGCCCCAGCATTTT. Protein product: CAIGQYNQPQHF.

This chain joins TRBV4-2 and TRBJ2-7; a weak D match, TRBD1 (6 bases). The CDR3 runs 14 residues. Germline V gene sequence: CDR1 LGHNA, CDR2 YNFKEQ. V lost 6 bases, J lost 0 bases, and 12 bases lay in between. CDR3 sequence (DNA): TGTGCCAGCAGATACGACAGGAGCTCCTACGAGCAGTACTTC. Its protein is CASRYDRSSYEQYF.

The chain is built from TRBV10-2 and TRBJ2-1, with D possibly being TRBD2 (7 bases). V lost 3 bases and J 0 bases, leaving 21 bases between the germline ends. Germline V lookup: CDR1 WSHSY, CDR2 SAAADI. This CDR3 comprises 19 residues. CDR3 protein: CASSDLGSGGPSSYNEQFF. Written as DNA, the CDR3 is TGCGCCAGCAGTGACCTCGGGTCGGGGGGCCCGAGCTCCTACAATGAGCAGTTCTTC.

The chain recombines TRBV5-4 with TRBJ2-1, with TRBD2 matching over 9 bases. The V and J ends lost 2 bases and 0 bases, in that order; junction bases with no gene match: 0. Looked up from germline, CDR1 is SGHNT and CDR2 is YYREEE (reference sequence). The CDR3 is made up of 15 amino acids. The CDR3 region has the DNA TGTGCCAGCAGCTTACTAGCGGGCTCCTACAATGAGCAGTTCTTC. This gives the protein CASSLLAGSYNEQFF.

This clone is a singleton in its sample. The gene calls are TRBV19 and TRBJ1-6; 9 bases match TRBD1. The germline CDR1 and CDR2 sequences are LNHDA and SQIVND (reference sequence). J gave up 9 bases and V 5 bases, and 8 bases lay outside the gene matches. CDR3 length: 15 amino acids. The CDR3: CASSPRDRAGSPLHF. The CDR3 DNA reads TGTGCCAGTAGTCCTCGGGACAGGGCTGGTTCACCCCTCCACTTT.

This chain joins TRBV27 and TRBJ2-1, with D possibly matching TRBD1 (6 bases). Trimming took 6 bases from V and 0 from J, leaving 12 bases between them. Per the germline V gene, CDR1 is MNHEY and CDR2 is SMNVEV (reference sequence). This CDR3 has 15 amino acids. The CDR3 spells CASRMDSVSYNEQFF. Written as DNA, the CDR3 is TGTGCCAGCAGAATGGACAGTGTCTCCTACAATGAGCAGTTCTTC.

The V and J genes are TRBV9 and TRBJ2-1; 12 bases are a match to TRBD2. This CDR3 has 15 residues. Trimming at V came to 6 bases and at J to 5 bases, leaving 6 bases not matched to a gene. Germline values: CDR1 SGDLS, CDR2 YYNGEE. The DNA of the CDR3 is TGTGCCAGCAACCCACTAGCGGGGGGAAACAATGAGCAGTTCTTC. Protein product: CASNPLAGGNNEQFF.

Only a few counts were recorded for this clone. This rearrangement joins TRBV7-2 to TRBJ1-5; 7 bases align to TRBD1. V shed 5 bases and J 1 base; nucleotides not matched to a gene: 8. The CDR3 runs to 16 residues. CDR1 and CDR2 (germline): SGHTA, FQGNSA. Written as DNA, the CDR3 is TGTGCCAGCAGCCCCAGACAGGGTTTAAGCAATCAGCCCCAGCATTTT. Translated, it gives CASSPRQGLSNQPQHF.

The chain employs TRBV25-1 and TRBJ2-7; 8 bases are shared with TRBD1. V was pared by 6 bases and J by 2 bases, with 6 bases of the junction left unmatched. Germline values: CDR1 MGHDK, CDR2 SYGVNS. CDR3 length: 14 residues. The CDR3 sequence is CASRADRAPYEQYF. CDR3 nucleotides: TGTGCCAGCAGGGCGGACAGGGCCCCCTACGAGCAGTACTTC.

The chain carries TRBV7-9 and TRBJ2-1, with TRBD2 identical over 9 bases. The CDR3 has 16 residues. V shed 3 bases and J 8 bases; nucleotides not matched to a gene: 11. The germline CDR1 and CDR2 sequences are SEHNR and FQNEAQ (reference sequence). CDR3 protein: CASSFKRGAAGDEQFF. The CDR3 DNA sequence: TGTGCCAGCAGCTTCAAGCGGGGGGCTGCGGGGGATGAGCAGTTCTTC.

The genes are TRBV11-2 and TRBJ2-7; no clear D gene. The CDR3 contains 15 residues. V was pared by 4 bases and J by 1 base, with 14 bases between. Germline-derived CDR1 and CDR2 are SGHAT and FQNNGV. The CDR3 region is CASSSPRERSYEQYF. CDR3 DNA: TGTGCCAGCAGCTCCCCCCGAGAACGTTCCTACGAGCAGTACTTC.

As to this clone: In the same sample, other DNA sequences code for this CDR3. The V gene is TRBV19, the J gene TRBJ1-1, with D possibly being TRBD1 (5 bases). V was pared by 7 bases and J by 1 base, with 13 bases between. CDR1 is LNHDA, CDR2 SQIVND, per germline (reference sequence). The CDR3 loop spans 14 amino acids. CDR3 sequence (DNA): TGTGCCAGTACTCCCCGGGGGGGGAACACTGAAGCTTTCTTT. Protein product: CASTPRGGNTEAFF.

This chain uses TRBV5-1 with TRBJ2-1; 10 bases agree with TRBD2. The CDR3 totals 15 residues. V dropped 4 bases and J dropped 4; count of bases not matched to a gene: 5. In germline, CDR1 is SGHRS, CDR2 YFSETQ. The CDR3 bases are TGCGCCAGCAGCCTTCTAGCGGGGGATTACAATGAGCAGTTCTTC. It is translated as CASSLLAGDYNEQFF.

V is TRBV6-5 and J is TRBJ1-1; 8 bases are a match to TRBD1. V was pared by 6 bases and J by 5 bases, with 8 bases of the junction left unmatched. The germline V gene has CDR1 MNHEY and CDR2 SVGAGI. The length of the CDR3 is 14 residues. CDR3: CASRPGQGGTEAFF. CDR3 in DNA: TGTGCCAGCAGACCCGGACAGGGAGGGACTGAAGCTTTCTTT.

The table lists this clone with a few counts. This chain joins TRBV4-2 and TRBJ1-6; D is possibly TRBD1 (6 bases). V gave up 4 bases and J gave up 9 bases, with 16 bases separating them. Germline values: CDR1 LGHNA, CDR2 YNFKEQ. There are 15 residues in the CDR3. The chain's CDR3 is CASSPYRAESSPLHF. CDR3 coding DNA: TGTGCCAGCAGCCCTTACAGGGCGGAGAGTTCACCCCTCCACTTT.

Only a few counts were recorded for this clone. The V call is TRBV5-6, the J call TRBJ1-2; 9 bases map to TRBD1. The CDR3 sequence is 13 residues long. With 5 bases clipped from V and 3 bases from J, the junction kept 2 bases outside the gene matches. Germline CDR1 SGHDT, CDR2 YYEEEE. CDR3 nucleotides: TGTGCCAGCAGAAGGGACAGGGACTATGGCTACACCTTC. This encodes CASRRDRDYGYTF.

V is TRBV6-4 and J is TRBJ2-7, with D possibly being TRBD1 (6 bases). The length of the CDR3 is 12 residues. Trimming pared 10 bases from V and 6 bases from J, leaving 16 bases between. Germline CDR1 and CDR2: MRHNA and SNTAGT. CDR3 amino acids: CAKRQVSGEQYF. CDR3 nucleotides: TGTGCCAAGCGACAGGTCTCCGGCGAGCAGTACTTC.

The CDR3 DNA follows: TGTGCCAGCAGTACTGTGGGGGGCAGGGGGAGGTATGGCTACACCTTC. As protein: CASSTVGGRGRYGYTF. The chain combines TRBV28 with TRBJ1-2, with TRBD1 matching 7 bases. The trim removed 5 bases at V and 5 bases at J, leaving 14 bases unmatched. The germline V gene has CDR1 MDHEN and CDR2 SYDVKM. The CDR3 has 16 amino acids.

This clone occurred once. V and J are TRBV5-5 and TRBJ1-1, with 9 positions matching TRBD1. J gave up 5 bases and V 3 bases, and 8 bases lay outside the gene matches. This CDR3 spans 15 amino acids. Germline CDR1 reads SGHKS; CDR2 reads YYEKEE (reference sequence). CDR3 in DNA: TGTGCCAGCAGCTCCCCAGACAGGGGGGAAACTGAAGCTTTCTTT. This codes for CASSSPDRGETEAFF.

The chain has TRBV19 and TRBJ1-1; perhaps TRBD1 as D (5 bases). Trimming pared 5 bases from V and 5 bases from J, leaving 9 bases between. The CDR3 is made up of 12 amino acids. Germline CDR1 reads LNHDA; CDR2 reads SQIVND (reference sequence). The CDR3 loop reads CASSPQGTEAFF. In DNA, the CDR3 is TGTGCCAGTAGTCCCCAGGGTACTGAAGCTTTCTTT.

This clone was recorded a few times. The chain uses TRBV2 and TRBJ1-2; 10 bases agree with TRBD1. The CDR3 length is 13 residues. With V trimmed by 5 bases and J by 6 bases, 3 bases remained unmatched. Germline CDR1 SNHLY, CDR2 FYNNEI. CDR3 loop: CASSWTGGDGYTF. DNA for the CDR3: TGTGCCAGCAGTTGGACAGGGGGGGATGGCTACACCTTC.

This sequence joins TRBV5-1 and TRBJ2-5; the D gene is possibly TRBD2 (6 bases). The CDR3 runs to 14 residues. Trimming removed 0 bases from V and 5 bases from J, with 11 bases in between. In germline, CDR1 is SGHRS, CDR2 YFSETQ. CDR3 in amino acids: CASSLALATETQYF. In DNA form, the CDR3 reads TGCGCCAGCAGCTTGGCTCTAGCGACGGAGACCCAGTACTTC.

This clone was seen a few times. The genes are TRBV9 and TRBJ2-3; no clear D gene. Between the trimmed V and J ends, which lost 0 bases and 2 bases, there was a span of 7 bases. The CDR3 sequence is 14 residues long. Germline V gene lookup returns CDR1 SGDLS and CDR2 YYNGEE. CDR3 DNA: TGTGCCAGCAGCGTAGAAGCCTTCACAGATACGCAGTATTTT. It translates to CASSVEAFTDTQYF.